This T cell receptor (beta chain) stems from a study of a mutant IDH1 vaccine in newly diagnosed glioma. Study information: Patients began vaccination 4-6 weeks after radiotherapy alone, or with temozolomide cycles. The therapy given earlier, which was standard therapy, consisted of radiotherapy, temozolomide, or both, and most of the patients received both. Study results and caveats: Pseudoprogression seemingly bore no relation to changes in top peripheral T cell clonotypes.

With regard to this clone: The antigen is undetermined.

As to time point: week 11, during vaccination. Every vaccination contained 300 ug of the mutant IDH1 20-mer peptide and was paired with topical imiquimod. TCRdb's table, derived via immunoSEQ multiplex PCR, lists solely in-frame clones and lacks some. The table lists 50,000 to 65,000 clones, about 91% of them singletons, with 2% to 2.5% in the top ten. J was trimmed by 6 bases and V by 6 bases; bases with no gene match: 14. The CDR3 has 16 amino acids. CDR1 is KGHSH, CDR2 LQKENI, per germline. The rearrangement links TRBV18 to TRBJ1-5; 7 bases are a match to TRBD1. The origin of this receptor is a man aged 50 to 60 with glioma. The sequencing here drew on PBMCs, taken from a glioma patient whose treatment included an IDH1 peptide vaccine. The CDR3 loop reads CASSPTGQGMGQPQHF. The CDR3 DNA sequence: TGTGCCAGCTCCCCGACAGGGCAGGGGATGGGTCAGCCCCAGCATTTT.